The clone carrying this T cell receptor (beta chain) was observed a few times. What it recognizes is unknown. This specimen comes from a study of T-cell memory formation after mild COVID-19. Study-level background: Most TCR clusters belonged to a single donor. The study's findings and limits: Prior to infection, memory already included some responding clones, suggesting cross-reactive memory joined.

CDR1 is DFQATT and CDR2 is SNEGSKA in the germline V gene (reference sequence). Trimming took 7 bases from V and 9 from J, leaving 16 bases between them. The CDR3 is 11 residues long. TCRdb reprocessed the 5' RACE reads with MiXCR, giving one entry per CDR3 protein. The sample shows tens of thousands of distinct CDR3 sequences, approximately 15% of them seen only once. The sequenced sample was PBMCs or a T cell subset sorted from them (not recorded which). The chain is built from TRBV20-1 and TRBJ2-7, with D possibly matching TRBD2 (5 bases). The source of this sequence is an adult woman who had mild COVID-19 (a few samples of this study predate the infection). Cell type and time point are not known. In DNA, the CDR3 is TGCAGTGGAGGGAACATGGGTAGGCAGTACTTC. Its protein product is CSGGNMGRQYF.